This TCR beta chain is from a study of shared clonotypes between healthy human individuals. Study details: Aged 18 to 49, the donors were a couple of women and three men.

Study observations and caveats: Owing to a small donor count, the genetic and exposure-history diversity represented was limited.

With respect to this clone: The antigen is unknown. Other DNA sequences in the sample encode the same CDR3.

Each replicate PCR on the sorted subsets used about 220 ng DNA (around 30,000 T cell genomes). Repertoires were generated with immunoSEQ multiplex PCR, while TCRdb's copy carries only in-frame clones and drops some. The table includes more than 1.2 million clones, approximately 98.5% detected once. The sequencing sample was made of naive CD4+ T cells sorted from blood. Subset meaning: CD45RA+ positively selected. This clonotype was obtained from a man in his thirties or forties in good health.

The DNA for the CDR3 is TGTGCCACCAGCAGAGACTATGGGCGGGATCAGCCCCAGCATTTT. Translating gives CATSRDYGRDQPQHF. The chain joins TRBV15 to TRBJ1-5; D is uncertain. Germline V CDR1 and CDR2: LNHNV, YYDKDF (reference sequence). The V end was cut by 0 bases, the J end by 5 bases, with 11 bases between. The length of the CDR3 is 15 residues.